This is a list of T cell receptor beta chains from one sample in a study of blood T cell repertoires in COVID-19. Libraries were prepared by immunoSEQ multiplex PCR; TCRdb keeps only in-frame clonotypes and omits some of them. The profile covers 34,000 or so clones, with roughly nine tenths appearing a single time and 1.5% to 2% taken by the ten largest. Material: peripheral blood. The receptors were sampled from a man over 45 with active or convalescent COVID-19. The conserved cysteine and the conserved F or W are not part of the CDR3 here. D genes are given only for firm matches.

v_gene,len,d_gene,j_gene,CDR3aa
TRBV24-1,13,TRBD2,TRBJ2-7,ATSDAAGGSYEQY
TRBV15,12,.,TRBJ2-7,ATSGGTVKYEQY
TRBV5-4,13,.,TRBJ2-2,ASRKDYSNTGELF
TRBV15,10,.,TRBJ1-6,ATSRANSPLH
TRBV7-8,15,.,TRBJ2-3,ASSLGVAGWRTDTQY
TRBV21-1,13,.,TRBJ2-7,ASSIKTGGSYEQY
TRBV28,12,.,TRBJ1-2,ASSFPGINYGYT
TRBV6-2/TRBV6-3,18,TRBD2,TRBJ2-3,ASSYEGLMGLARSTDTQY
TRBV2,13,TRBD2,TRBJ2-2,ASVGGVTNTGELF
TRBV6-2/TRBV6-3,15,.,TRBJ2-3,ASSNPRLAHFTDTQY
TRBV14,12,.,TRBJ1-2,ASSGIGTRYGYT
TRBV12-5,11,TRBD1,TRBJ1-2,ASSPGQNYGYT
TRBV10-3,12,TRBD2,TRBJ2-5,AINRGGSEETQY
TRBV4-3,15,TRBD1,TRBJ1-2,ASSQRGQGAIVEGYT
TRBV28,13,.,TRBJ1-2,ASSTITGSGYGYT
TRBV28,11,TRBD1,TRBJ1-2,ASRSTGDYGYT
TRBV10-1,15,.,TRBJ1-6,ASSESCEGTYNSPLH
TRBV19,15,.,TRBJ2-3,ASSIGPTRRLTDTQY
TRBV7-9,14,TRBD2,TRBJ2-3,ASSRHQAGDTDTQY
TRBV2,12,TRBD1,TRBJ1-4,ASSGQGVGEKLF
TRBV24-1,15,TRBD2,TRBJ2-1,ATSDASGRTNYNEQF
TRBV2,12,TRBD1,TRBJ2-7,ASSAGQGPREQY
TRBV5-8,12,.,TRBJ1-3,ASSFWLSGNTIY
TRBV28,12,TRBD1,TRBJ1-2,ASSTSGTGYGYT
TRBV19,14,TRBD1,TRBJ1-3,ASSIGKGAAGNTIY
TRBV5-4,13,TRBD1,TRBJ2-7,ASSLRGTGSYEQY
TRBV7-9,14,TRBD2,TRBJ2-7,ASSLGGGRVAYEQY
TRBV5-1,13,TRBD2,TRBJ2-3,ASSPGTSLTDTQY
TRBV28,10,.,TRBJ2-5,ASRPQARTQY
TRBV7-8,14,TRBD1,TRBJ1-4,ASSSAGGLTNEKLF
TRBV5-4,9,.,TRBJ2-4,ASSTGQIQY
TRBV5-5,14,TRBD1,TRBJ1-3,ASSLGPGGNGNTIY
TRBV6-1,15,.,TRBJ2-1,ASSEGYRAISYNEQF
TRBV4-3,19,TRBD2,TRBJ2-3,ASSQTRAGGPRRSLTDTQY
TRBV5-6,12,TRBD2,TRBJ2-3,ASSKAGGTDTQY
TRBV29-1,14,TRBD2,TRBJ2-5,SVEGLRGRALETQY
TRBV9,12,TRBD2,TRBJ2-7,ASSPLAGEGEQY
TRBV10-2,14,TRBD2,TRBJ2-7,ASSEERASGKREQY
TRBV30,11,.,TRBJ1-6,AWSVRGGSPLH
TRBV30,15,TRBD2,TRBJ2-7,AWSLMKNLAGGREQY
TRBV28,12,TRBD2,TRBJ2-7,ASSLMLAGYEQY
TRBV3-1/TRBV3-2,12,.,TRBJ2-3,ASSRLVWTDTQY
TRBV5-4,12,.,TRBJ1-2,ASSGARGNYGYT
TRBV27,17,TRBD2,TRBJ2-1,ASSWGWLAGGKTYNEQF
TRBV11-2,15,TRBD2,TRBJ2-1,ASSLGVGGSVYNEQF